These T cell receptor beta chains were read from a single sample in a study of blood T cell repertoires in COVID-19. Clones were sequenced by immunoSEQ multiplex PCR, and TCRdb holds only the in-frame ones, with some missing. This table holds some 100,000 clones, about nine tenths found once. The sample consisted of peripheral blood. The receptors shown here come from a woman in her seventies with acute or convalescent COVID-19. Both conserved end residues are part of each CDR3. Each record gives: V gene, clone size, D gene, J gene, CDR3 DNA, CDR3 protein. The D gene is left open where the match is weak. Clone size is given for some rows only: seen once, a few or many times, or a class if the clone is expanded.

>TRBV5-1|NA|NA|TRBJ2-1
TGCGCCAGCAGCTCGAGCAGGGACTTTGGGTCCTACAATGAGCAGTTCTTC
CASSSSRDFGSYNEQFF
>TRBV7-2|NA|TRBD2|TRBJ2-7
TGTGCCAGCAGCTCGACTAGCGCCTCCAAGGGCCAGCAGTACTTC
CASSSTSASKGQQYF
>TRBV18|NA|TRBD1|TRBJ1-1
TGTGCCAGCTCACCAAAACAGGGGGCTAGCGGGAACACTGAAGCTTTCTTT
CASSPKQGASGNTEAFF
>TRBV25-1|NA|NA|TRBJ1-2
TGTGCCAGCAGTCACCCCACAGGGAGGGACTATGGCTACACCTTC
CASSHPTGRDYGYTF
>TRBV30|NA|TRBD1|TRBJ1-5
TGTGCCTGGAGATTGGGACAGGGTAAAGGTCAGCCCCAGCATTTT
CAWRLGQGKGQPQHF
>TRBV10-3|NA|NA|TRBJ2-7
TGTGCCATCAGTGATAGGAGCTACGAGCAGTACTTC
CAISDRSYEQYF
>TRBV18|once|TRBD2|TRBJ2-7
TGTGCCAGCTCACCACCGGCCGCGATAGCGGGGAGGAACGAGCAGTACTTC
CASSPPAAIAGRNEQYF
>TRBV3-1/TRBV3-2|NA|NA|TRBJ2-2
TGTGCCAGCAGCCAAGCGACAGCAGTAACCGGGGAGCTGTTTTTT
CASSQATAVTGELFF
>TRBV7-9|once|TRBD2|TRBJ2-2
TGTGCCAGCAGCTTAGCTGGACTAGCGGGAGCCACCGGGGAGCTGTTTTTT
CASSLAGLAGATGELFF
>TRBV24-1|NA|NA|TRBJ2-3
TGTGCCACCAGTGATTGGGGGGGCCCCGGAACAGATACGCAGTATTTT
CATSDWGGPGTDTQYF
>TRBV28|few|NA|TRBJ1-6
TGTGCCAGCAGTTTGAGGGACTATAATTCACCCCTCCACTTT
CASSLRDYNSPLHF
>TRBV5-1|NA|NA|TRBJ2-3
TGCGCCAGCAGCTTCGTTTACGGGGCAGATACGCAGTATTTT
CASSFVYGADTQYF
>TRBV28|NA|TRBD1|TRBJ1-6
TGTGCCAGCAGTTCATTTGCGGGAGGGGGCTCACCCCTCCACTTT
CASSSFAGGGSPLHF
>TRBV5-5|once|NA|TRBJ2-4
TGTGCCAGCAGCCCTCTTGTCCTAGCCAAAAACATTCAGTACTTC
CASSPLVLAKNIQYF
>TRBV5-1|NA|TRBD1|TRBJ2-5
TGCGCCAGCAGACCAGGACAGGGGGCAATTGAGACCCAGTACTTC
CASRPGQGAIETQYF
>TRBV28|NA|NA|TRBJ1-6
TGTGCCAGCAGTTCGACTGACTTCTTCCTCCACTTT
CASSSTDFFLHF
>TRBV28|NA|NA|TRBJ2-2
TGTGCCAGCAGCTCTCCAGGGAAGCAAGCCGGGGAGCTGTTTTTT
CASSSPGKQAGELFF